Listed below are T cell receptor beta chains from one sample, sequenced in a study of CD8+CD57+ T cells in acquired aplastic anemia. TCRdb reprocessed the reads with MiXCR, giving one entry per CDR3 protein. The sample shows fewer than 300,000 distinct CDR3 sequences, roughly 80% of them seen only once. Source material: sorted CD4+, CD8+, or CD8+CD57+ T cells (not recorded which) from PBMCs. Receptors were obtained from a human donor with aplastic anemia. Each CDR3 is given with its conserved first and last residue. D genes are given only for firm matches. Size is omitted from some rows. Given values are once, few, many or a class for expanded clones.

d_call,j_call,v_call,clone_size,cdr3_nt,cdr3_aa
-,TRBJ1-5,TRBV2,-,TGTGCCAGCGGAGACAGCTCCTATCAGCCCCAGCATTTT,CASGDSSYQPQHF
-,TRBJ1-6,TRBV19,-,TGTGCCAGCAGTGAATCGGGGGATTCCTCCAATTCGCCCCTCCACTTT,CASSESGDSSNSPLHF
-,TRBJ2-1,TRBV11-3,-,TGTGCCAGCAGTTCTAACGGGACTTGGGGGAGCGATGAGCAGTTCTTC,CASSSNGTWGSDEQFF
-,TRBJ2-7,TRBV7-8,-,TGTGCCAGCAGCTTACGGGGAGGTCCCTATAAGCAGTATTTC,CASSLRGGPYKQYF
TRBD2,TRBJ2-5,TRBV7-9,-,TGTGCCAGCAGCTCCGGACTAGCGGGAATTCAGACCCAGTACTTC,CASSSGLAGIQTQYF
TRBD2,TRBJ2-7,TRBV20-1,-,TGCAGTGCTAGTGACACGGGAGGGAACTACGAGCAGTACTTC,CSASDTGGNYEQYF
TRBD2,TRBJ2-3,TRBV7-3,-,TGTGCCAGCAGCTTAGCGAGCGGGAGCGCAGAGCCGCATTTT,CASSLASGSAEPHF
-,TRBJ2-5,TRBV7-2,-,TGTGCCAGCAGTGTAGGGAGCGGGCGGTACCAAGAGTCCCAGTACTTC,CASSVGSGRYQESQYF
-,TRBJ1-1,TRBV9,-,TGTGCCAGCAGCTTAGATCTGACACGGAACACGGCCGCTTTCTTT,CASSLDLTRNTAAFF
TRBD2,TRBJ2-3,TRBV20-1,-,TGCAGTGCAAGGGGACGAGCGGGGGCCACAGATACGCAGTATTTT,CSARGRAGATDTQYF
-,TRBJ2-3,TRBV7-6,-,TGTGCCAGCAGCCTGGCGGGCGGCTACGAGAAGTACGTCTTT,CASSLAGGYEKYVF
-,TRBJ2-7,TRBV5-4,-,TGTGCCAGCAGGGGGGACTCCTACGAGCAGTACTTC,CASRGDSYEQYF
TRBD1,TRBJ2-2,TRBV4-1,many,TGCGCCAGCAGCCTGTGGACAGGGGGGGACACCGGGGAGCTGTTTTTT,CASSLWTGGDTGELFF
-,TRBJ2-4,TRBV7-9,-,TGTGCCAGCGCCACGCCTGGGATGGTTCAGTACTTC,CASATPGMVQYF
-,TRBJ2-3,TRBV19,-,TGTGCCAGCAGTATAGGGAGCGAGAGCACAAATAAGCAGTTTTTC,CASSIGSESTNKQFF
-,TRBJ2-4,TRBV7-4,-,TGTGCCAGCGGCGGGGCTGGGAAGCATCCACCCTTC,CASGGAGKHPPF
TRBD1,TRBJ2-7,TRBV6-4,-,TGTGCCAGCAGGAGACAGGGGAAAAACGAGCAGTACTTC,CASRRQGKNEQYF
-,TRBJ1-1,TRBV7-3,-,TGTGCCAGCAGCCCACATGCGGCCTGGGGAGAGACCCAGTCTTTCTTT,CASSPHAAWGETQSFF
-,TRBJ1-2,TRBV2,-,TGTGCCAGCGGGGACGACAGCACCGATACGCAGACCTTT,CASGDDSTDTQTF
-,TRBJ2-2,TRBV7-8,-,TGTGCCAGCAGCTTAGCGGGGAGTCCCGGTGGTCAGTATGCCGGGGAGCTGTTTTTT,CASSLAGSPGGQYAGELFF